The text below deals with one T cell receptor beta chain. Antigen unknown. This specimen comes from a study of regulatory T cells in long-lasting Graves disease. The CDR3 has 16 residues. Germline CDR1 and CDR2: SEHNR and FQNEAQ (reference sequence). Unmatched junction bases numbered 11, after V lost 5 bases and J lost 6 bases. Broader study findings: Among samples with persistent disease, TRBV28, TRBJ1-2 and TRBJ2-5 were favored.

Time point of the sample: persistent/refractory GD, antithyroid drugs over 5 years with positive TRAb. Scientists built the TCR library using RNA that was extracted from PBMCs. Library construction for TCR beta used iRepertoire HTBI primers and Arm-PCR of CDR3 regions. Using its own MiXCR run on the multiplex PCR reads, TCRdb lists one record per CDR3 protein. The data show around 460,000 distinct CDR3 sequences, about a fifth seen once. This chain links TRBV7-9 with TRBJ2-7, with 12 bases fitting TRBD2. The sample here was peripheral blood mononuclear cells (PBMCs), taken when the disease was refractory, from a patient treated with antithyroid drugs. The TCR sequence derives from a female donor with Graves disease. The CDR3 sequence is CASSGGTSGLAPEQYF. The CDR3 DNA sequence: TGTGCCAGCAGCGGGGGGACTAGCGGGTTGGCCCCCGAGCAGTACTTC.